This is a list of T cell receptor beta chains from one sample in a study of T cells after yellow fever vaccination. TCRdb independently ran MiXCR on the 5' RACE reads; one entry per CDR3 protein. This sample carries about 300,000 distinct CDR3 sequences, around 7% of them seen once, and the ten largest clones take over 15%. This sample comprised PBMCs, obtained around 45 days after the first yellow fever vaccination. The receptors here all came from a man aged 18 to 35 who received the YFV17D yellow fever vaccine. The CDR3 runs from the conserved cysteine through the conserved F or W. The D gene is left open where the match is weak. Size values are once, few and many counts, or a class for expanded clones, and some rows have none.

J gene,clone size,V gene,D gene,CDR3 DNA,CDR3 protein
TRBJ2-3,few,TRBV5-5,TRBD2,TGTGCCAGCAAGCCTAGCGGGGTGGGCACAGATACGCAGTATTTT,CASKPSGVGTDTQYF
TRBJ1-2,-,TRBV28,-,TGTGCCAGCAGAGGAAGGTCCTATGGCTACACCTTC,CASRGRSYGYTF
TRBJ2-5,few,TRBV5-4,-,TGTGCCAGCAGCTCCTCGACTAGGCAAGAGACCCAGTACTTC,CASSSSTRQETQYF
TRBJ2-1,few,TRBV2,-,TGTGCCAGCAGTGACCGGGTTTACAATGAGCAGTTCTTC,CASSDRVYNEQFF
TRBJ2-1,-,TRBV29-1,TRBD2,TGCAGCGCCGAGACTAGCTTTCCTGAGCAGTTCTTC,CSAETSFPEQFF
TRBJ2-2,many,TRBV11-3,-,TGTGCCAGCAGCGGCGGGACAGCGAACACCGGGGAGCTGTTTTTT,CASSGGTANTGELFF
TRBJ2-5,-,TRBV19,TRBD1,TGTGCCAGTAGTATTGGGGACAGCCCCCGTGCGGAGACCCAGTACTTC,CASSIGDSPRAETQYF
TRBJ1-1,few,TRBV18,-,TGTGCCAGCTCACCACCGGGGGGGATAATGAACACTGAAGCTTTCTTT,CASSPPGGIMNTEAFF
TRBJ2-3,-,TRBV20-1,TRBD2,TGCAGACGGGGGGGCGCAGATACGCAGTATTTT,CRRGGADTQYF
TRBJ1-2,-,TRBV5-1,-,TGCGCCAGCAGCTCGAACTACAGGGTGAATTGGGTTGGCTACACCTTC,CASSSNYRVNWVGYTF
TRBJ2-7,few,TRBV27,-,TGTGCCAGCAGTCCACAAAAGAAGACGGGCGAGCAGTACTTC,CASSPQKKTGEQYF
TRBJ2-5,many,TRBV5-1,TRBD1,TGCGCCAGCAGCTTACGGACAGGGACAGTAGAGACCCAGTACTTC,CASSLRTGTVETQYF
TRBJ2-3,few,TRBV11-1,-,TGTGCCAGCAGCCAGCGGCCCTCGCAGGGTTGGCAAACAGATACGCAGTATTTT,CASSQRPSQGWQTDTQYF
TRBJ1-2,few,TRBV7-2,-,TGTGCCAGCAGCTCCGGACAGAACTATGGCTACACCTTC,CASSSGQNYGYTF
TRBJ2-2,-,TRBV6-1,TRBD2,TGTGCCAGCAGTCGACTAGCGGGGGGTGCGAACACCGGGGAGCTGTTTTTT,CASSRLAGGANTGELFF
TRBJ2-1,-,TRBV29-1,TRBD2,TGCAGCGGCGGGACTAGCGGGGACCGGTTCGATGAGCAGTTCTTC,CSGGTSGDRFDEQFF
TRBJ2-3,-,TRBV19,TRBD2,TGTGCCAGTAGCGAGGGTAGCGGGGAAACAGATACGCAGTATTTT,CASSEGSGETDTQYF
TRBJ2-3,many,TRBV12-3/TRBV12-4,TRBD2,TGTGCCAGCAGTCGCGACTGGGCTAGCGGGGGGGCTACAGATACGCAGTATTTT,CASSRDWASGGATDTQYF
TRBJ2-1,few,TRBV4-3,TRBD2,TGCGCCAGCAGCCCGGGACTAGCGGGGGGGCGCAATGAGCAGTTCTTC,CASSPGLAGGRNEQFF
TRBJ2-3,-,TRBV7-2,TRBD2,TGTGCCAGCAGCACCCCGGGACTAGCACAGTATTTT,CASSTPGLAQYF
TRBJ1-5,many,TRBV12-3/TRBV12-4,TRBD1,TGTGCCAGCAGCTCGGACAGGGAGTCGGGCCAGCCCCAGCATTTT,CASSSDRESGQPQHF
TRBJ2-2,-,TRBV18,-,TGTGCCAGCTCGGGGACTCGAAGCACCGGGGAGCTGTTTTTT,CASSGTRSTGELFF
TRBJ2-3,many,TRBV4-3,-,TGCGCCAGCAGCCAAGGAGCACAGGGCACAGATACGCAGTATTTT,CASSQGAQGTDTQYF
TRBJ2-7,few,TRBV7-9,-,TGTGCCAGCACCCACCGGGGGCACGAGCAGTACTTC,CASTHRGHEQYF